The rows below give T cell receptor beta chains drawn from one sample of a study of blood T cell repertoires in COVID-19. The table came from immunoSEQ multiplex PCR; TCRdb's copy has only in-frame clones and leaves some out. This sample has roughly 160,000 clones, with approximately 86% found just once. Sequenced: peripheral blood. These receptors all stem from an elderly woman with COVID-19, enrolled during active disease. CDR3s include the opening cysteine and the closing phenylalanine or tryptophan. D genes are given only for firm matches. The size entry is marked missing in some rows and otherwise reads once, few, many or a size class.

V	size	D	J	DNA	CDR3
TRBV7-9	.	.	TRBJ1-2	TGTGCCAGCAGCTTCGACAGGTATAGCTATGGCTACACCTTC	CASSFDRYSYGYTF
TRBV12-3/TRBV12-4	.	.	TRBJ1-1	TGTGCCAGCAGTAATTTCGGGGACACTGAAGCTTTCTTT	CASSNFGDTEAFF
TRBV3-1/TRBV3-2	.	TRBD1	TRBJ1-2	TGTGCCAGCAGCCTCGGACAGGGAGCTGTCTATGGCTACACCTTC	CASSLGQGAVYGYTF
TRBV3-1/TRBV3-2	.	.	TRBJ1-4	TGTGCCAGCAGTGCCTCCGGGGGGGTTGGAGAAAAACTGTTTTTT	CASSASGGVGEKLFF
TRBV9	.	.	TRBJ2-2	TGTGCCAGCAGCGCGAGCGGGTCCGCCGAATACACCGGGGAGCTGTTTTTT	CASSASGSAEYTGELFF
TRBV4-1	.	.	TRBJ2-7	TGCGCCAGCAGCCAAGAAATCTATCAGGGTGGCTACGAGCAGTACTTC	CASSQEIYQGGYEQYF
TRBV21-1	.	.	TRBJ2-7	TGTGCCAGCAGCAGGGGACTAGCGGGAGGAGACTACGAGCAGTACTTC	CASSRGLAGGDYEQYF
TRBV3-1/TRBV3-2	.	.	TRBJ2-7	TGTGCCAGCAGCCAGGGCAGCTCCTACGAGCAGTACTTC	CASSQGSSYEQYF
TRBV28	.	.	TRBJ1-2	TGTGCCAGCAGCACAGGTGGGGGCGGCTACACCTTC	CASSTGGGGYTF
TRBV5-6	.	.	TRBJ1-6	TGTGCCAGCACCGCCCTATCGGGAAATTCACCCCTCCACTTT	CASTALSGNSPLHF
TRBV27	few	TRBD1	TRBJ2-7	TGTGCCAGCAGTTTAGGGAGACAGGGGGAGCAGTACTTC	CASSLGRQGEQYF
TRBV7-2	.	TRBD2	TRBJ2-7	TGTGCCAGCAGCTCGACTAGCGGTACATACGAGCAGTACTTC	CASSSTSGTYEQYF
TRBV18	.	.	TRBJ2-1	TGTGCCAGCTCACCAGGGCAGTACAATGAGCAGTTCTTC	CASSPGQYNEQFF
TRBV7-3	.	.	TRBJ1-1	TGTGCCAGCAGCTTAGGGGCAGGGAACACTGAAGCTTTCTTT	CASSLGAGNTEAFF
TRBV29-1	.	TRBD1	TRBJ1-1	TGCAGCGCCGGACAGGGGGCCGTCGACACTGAAGCTTTCTTT	CSAGQGAVDTEAFF
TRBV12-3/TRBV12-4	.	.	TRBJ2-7	TGTGCCAGCAGGCCCAGGAGGTCCTACGAGCAGTACTTC	CASRPRRSYEQYF
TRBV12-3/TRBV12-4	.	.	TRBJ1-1	TGTGCCAGCAGTTTGGCAGGTATTGCTGAAGCTTTCTTT	CASSLAGIAEAFF
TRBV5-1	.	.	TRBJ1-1	TGCGCCAGCAGCTTCGATCCGCTAGGTACTAGAACTGAAGCTTTCTTT	CASSFDPLGTRTEAFF
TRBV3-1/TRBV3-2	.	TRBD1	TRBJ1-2	TGTGCCAGCAGCAGCAACAGGGGGGGCTGCACCTTC	CASSSNRGGCTF
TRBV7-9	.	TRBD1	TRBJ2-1	TGTGCCAGCACCCAAGGGGACAGCCGCTCCTACAATGAGCAGTTCTTC	CASTQGDSRSYNEQFF
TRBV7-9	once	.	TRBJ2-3	TGTGCCAGCAGCTTAGGACAGGCCGCGGTGGATACGCAGTATTTT	CASSLGQAAVDTQYF
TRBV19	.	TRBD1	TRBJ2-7	TGTGCCAGTAATCGGGGACAGGGCTACGAGCAGTACTTC	CASNRGQGYEQYF
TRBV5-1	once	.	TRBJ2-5	TGCGCCAGCAGCTTTTCGGGGTTGCGGAACCAAGAGACCCAGTACTTC	CASSFSGLRNQETQYF
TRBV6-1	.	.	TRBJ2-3	TGTGCCAGCAGTGAAGATACAGGGGGGGCCTTAAATACGCAGTATTTT	CASSEDTGGALNTQYF
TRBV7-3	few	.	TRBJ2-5	TGTGCCAGCAGCACCTCAGGAAGGTACCAAGAGACCCAGTACTTC	CASSTSGRYQETQYF
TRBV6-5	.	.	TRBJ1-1	TGTGCCGCCTATAGGGGATCCACTGAAGCTTTCTTT	CAAYRGSTEAFF
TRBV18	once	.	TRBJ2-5	TGTGCCAGCTCACCAACTCTTCGGGGACGCGGGATGGAGACCCAGTACTTC	CASSPTLRGRGMETQYF
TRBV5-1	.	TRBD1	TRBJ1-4	TGCGCCAGCAGGCCGAGCGGGGGACAGGGGGCTTCGGGCGAAAAACTGTTTTTT	CASRPSGGQGASGEKLFF
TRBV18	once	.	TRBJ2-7	TGTGCCAGCTCACTCGGGCAGGGGAACGAGCAGTACTTC	CASSLGQGNEQYF
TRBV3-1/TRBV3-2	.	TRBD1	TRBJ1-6	TGTGCCAGCAGTCCGGGACAGGGGGATTCACCCCTCCACTTT	CASSPGQGDSPLHF
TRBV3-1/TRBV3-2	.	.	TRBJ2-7	TGTGCCAGCAGCCAAGATACCTACGAGCAGTACTTC	CASSQDTYEQYF
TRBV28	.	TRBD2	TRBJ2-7	TGTGCCAGCAGTTTTTACAGGACTAGCCGCCACGAGCAGTACTTC	CASSFYRTSRHEQYF
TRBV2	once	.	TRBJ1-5	TGTGCCAGCAGGGCGGAGGGGACTAGCAATCAGCCCCAGCATTTT	CASRAEGTSNQPQHF
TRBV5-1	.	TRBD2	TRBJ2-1	TGCGCCAGCAGCGGACTAGCGGGAGTTCGAAGGGGCTCCTACAATGAGCAGTTCTTC	CASSGLAGVRRGSYNEQFF
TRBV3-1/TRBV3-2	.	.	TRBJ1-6	TGTGCCAGCAGCCAAGAGGCGGGGAATTCACCCCTCCACTTT	CASSQEAGNSPLHF
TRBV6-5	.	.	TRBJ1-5	TGTGCCAGTGGGTACCGGGAGCCCCAGCATTTT	CASGYREPQHF
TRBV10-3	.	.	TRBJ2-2	TGTGCCATCAGGGTCGGGGATGGCGGAATCGCCGGGGAGCTGTTTTTT	CAIRVGDGGIAGELFF
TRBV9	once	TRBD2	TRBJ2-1	TGTGCCAGCAGCGACCTGAGCGGGAGGGCATTCCATGAGCAGTTCTTC	CASSDLSGRAFHEQFF
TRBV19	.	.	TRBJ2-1	TGTGCCAGTAGCGAACCATTAAGGGGCGATGAGCAGTTCTTC	CASSEPLRGDEQFF
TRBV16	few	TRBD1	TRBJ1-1	TGTGCCAGCAGCCAAGGACAGGGAAGATTAGCTTTCTTT	CASSQGQGRLAFF
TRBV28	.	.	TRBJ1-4	TGTGCCAGCAGTCGGACAGTTAATGAAAAACTGTTTTTT	CASSRTVNEKLFF
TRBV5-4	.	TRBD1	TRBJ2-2	TGTGCCAGCAGCTTTCGGACAGGGAATGTTATTACCGGGGAGCTGTTTTTT	CASSFRTGNVITGELFF
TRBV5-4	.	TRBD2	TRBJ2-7	TGTGCCAGCAGTCATGGGACTAGCGAGGAAGAGCAGTACTTC	CASSHGTSEEEQYF
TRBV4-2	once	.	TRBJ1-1	TGTGCCAGCAGCCAATCAGGGGCTGGTGAAGCTTTCTTT	CASSQSGAGEAFF
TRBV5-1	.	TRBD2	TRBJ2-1	TGCGCCAGCAGCGAAGCGGGGGGGTCCTACAATGAGCAGTTCTTC	CASSEAGGSYNEQFF
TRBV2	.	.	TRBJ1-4	TGTGCCAGCAGTGCCTTTGGGCAGGGGAGCGAAAAACTGTTTTTT	CASSAFGQGSEKLFF
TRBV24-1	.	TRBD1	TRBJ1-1	TGTGCCACCAGTGAGCGGACAGGGATAGGAGCTTTCTTT	CATSERTGIGAFF
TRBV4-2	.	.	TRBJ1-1	TGTGCCAGCAGACGACCCGACAGGCCATTCACTGAAGCTTTCTTT	CASRRPDRPFTEAFF
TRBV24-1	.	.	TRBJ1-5	TGTGCCACCAGCGGAGGAGGGAGCGGCAATCAGCCCCAGCATTTT	CATSGGGSGNQPQHF
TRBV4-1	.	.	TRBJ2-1	TGCGCCAGCAGCCAAGCCCAGGAAGCCTACACTGAGCAGTTCTTC	CASSQAQEAYTEQFF
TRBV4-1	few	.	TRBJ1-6	TGCGCCAGCAGCCAAGACGGGGGGATTAATTCACCCCTCCACTTT	CASSQDGGINSPLHF
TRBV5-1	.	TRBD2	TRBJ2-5	TGCGCCAGCAGCTTGCTACTAGCGGTTAACCAAGAGACCCAGTACTTC	CASSLLLAVNQETQYF
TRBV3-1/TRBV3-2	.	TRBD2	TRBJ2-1	TGTGCCAGCAGCAGGACTAGTGATGAGCAGTTCTTC	CASSRTSDEQFF
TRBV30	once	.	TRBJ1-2	TGTGCCGACACTAGACCTCCGGGGGGGGCCGATGGCTACACCTTC	CADTRPPGGADGYTF
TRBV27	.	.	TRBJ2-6	TGTGCCAGCAGCTCAAGTCGAGACAGGACAAGCAACGTCCTGACTTTC	CASSSSRDRTSNVLTF
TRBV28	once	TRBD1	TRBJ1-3	TGTGCCAGCTTACAGGGGGCCGGAAACACCATATATTTT	CASLQGAGNTIYF